One sample yielded the 22 T cell receptor beta chains listed below, sequenced in a study of control samples from healthy donors and cancer patients. Repertoires were generated with immunoSEQ multiplex PCR, while TCRdb's copy carries only in-frame clones and drops some. Of a few hundred thousand clones in the sample, about 93% were seen once. The sequenced sample consisted of PBMCs. Source of these receptors: a man aged 40-49 years with head and neck cancer.

In its sample, this clone was seen once. The chain has TRBV19 and TRBJ1-1, with TRBD1 matching over 8 bases. The CDR3 spans 14 residues. With 4 bases clipped from V and 1 base from J, the junction kept 2 bases outside the gene matches. Germline V gene data show CDR1 as LNHDA and CDR2 as SQIVND (reference sequence). The CDR3 loop is CASSSGQGNTEAFF. CDR3 DNA: TGTGCCAGTAGTAGCGGACAGGGGAACACTGAAGCTTTCTTT.

This chain joins TRBV6-5 and TRBJ1-6; D is ambiguous. Trimming left V 9 bases short and J 8 bases short, with 14 bases between. The germline CDR1 and CDR2 sequences are MNHEY and SVGAGI. CDR3 size: 13 residues. The CDR3 region is CASNGPAHSPLHF. The DNA for the CDR3 is TGTGCCAGTAACGGCCCTGCCCATTCACCCCTCCACTTT.

This clone was detected once. The chain is built from TRBV28 and TRBJ2-5; tentative D call: TRBD2 (5 bases). The CDR3 contains 13 residues. V gave up 6 bases and J gave up 2 bases, with 10 bases separating them. CDR1 is MDHEN and CDR2 is SYDVKM in the germline V gene. The CDR3 DNA sequence: TGTGCCAGCAGCACCTCGGGGCAAGAGACCCAGTACTTC. This gives the protein CASSTSGQETQYF.

The chain recombines TRBV25-1 with TRBJ1-6; D not certain. The CDR3 spans 15 residues. Trimming left V 5 bases short and J 4 bases short, with 12 bases between. Germline V lookup: CDR1 MGHDK, CDR2 SYGVNS. CDR3 sequence (DNA): TGTGCCAGCAGTTTCGCCGGGTCTTATAATTCACCCCTCCACTTT. This codes for CASSFAGSYNSPLHF.

The chain joins TRBV5-1 to TRBJ2-2; 7 bases are a match to TRBD1. The germline gives CDR1 SGHRS, CDR2 YFSETQ. The junction had 4 bases not matched to a gene; V was cut back by 4 bases and J by 4 bases. The CDR3 runs to 14 residues. The CDR3 DNA sequence: TGCGCCAGCAGCAGGGGACAGTTCACCGGGGAGCTGTTTTTT. This sequence encodes CASSRGQFTGELFF.

This clone was observed a few times. V gene TRBV2 combines with J gene TRBJ2-7; D might be TRBD1 (5 bases). This CDR3 has 16 amino acids. CDR1 SNHLY and CDR2 FYNNEI come from the germline V gene. V lost 4 bases and J lost 2, with 18 bases in between. This CDR3 reads CASSVLGPVQTYEQYF. DNA for the CDR3: TGTGCCAGCAGTGTGTTGGGGCCAGTGCAAACCTACGAGCAGTACTTC.

The V call is TRBV9, the J call TRBJ2-1, with D possibly matching TRBD2 (7 bases). The CDR3 is 18 residues long. Per the germline V gene, CDR1 is SGDLS and CDR2 is YYNGEE. Trimming left V 4 bases short and J 6 bases short, with 26 bases between. This CDR3 is CASSLGAKSGTPTNEQFF. The DNA for the CDR3 is TGTGCCAGCAGCTTAGGAGCGAAAAGCGGGACACCGACCAATGAGCAGTTCTTC.

The chain joins TRBV20-1 to TRBJ2-1; D gene ambiguous. Germline V gene sequence: CDR1 DFQATT, CDR2 SNEGSKA (reference sequence). With 3 bases removed from V and 2 bases from J, the gap between germline ends came to 11 bases. This CDR3 has 14 amino acids. The CDR3 coding sequence is TGCAGTGCTAGTGGAAAATTCCCCTACAATGAGCAGTTCTTC. Amino acids: CSASGKFPYNEQFF.

V gene TRBV5-1 combines with J gene TRBJ2-1; D is perhaps TRBD1 or TRBD2 (5 bases each). V was shortened by 7 bases and J by 8 bases, with 16 bases between the two germline ends. Per the germline V gene, CDR1 is SGHRS and CDR2 is YFSETQ. This CDR3 is built from 13 residues. The CDR3 nucleotides are TGCGCCAGCCGGGACCAGATTCGGGATGAGCAGTTCTTC. This sequence encodes CASRDQIRDEQFF.

This clone was recorded only once. The chain joins TRBV3-1 (or the pseudogene TRBV3-2) to TRBJ1-3; D ambiguous. This CDR3 is built from 15 residues. Per germline, CDR1 LGHDT and CDR2 YNNKEL (reference sequence). V lost 4 bases to trimming and J lost 0 bases, with 10 bases between them. In DNA, the CDR3 is TGTGCCAGCAGCCCTATCCTACTCTCTGGAAACACCATATATTTT. Translation: CASSPILLSGNTIYF.

This chain links TRBV29-1 with TRBJ2-5; 8 bases agree with TRBD1. CDR1 is SQVTM and CDR2 is ANQGSEA in the germline V gene. The CDR3 covers 14 residues. With 5 bases clipped from V and 2 bases from J, the junction kept 7 bases outside the gene matches. The CDR3 spells CSVPGTGVQETQYF. For the CDR3, the DNA is TGCAGCGTTCCCGGGACAGGAGTACAAGAGACCCAGTACTTC.

The genes are TRBV4-1 and TRBJ1-5, with 9 bases fitting TRBD1. The germline gives CDR1 MGHRA, CDR2 YSYEKL. With V trimmed by 4 bases and J by 6 bases, 7 bases remained unmatched. The CDR3 sequence is 15 residues long. CDR3 DNA sequence: TGCGCCAGCAGCCCGGGACAGGGACTCGCTCAGCCCCAGCATTTT. It codes for CASSPGQGLAQPQHF.

The rearrangement links TRBV11-3 to TRBJ2-1, with D possibly matching TRBD2 (5 bases). Trimming removed 3 bases at V and 9 bases at J, with 15 bases between. This CDR3 contains 14 residues. From germline, CDR1 is SGHNT and CDR2 YENEEA. In nucleotides, the CDR3 is TGTGCCAGCAGCTTGGGCGCGGGTACCGGTGAGCAGTTCTTC. It yields the protein CASSLGAGTGEQFF.

The chain has TRBV7-9 and TRBJ2-7; D possibly corresponds to TRBD1 (7 bases). With 5 bases removed from V and 1 base from J, the gap between germline ends came to 24 bases. The CDR3 covers 18 residues. The germline CDR1 and CDR2 sequences are SEHNR and FQNEAQ (reference sequence). This CDR3 is CASSPRRVGQGGSYEQYF. CDR3 nucleotide sequence: TGTGCCAGCAGCCCCAGGCGGGTTGGTCAGGGGGGTTCCTACGAGCAGTACTTC.

Concerning this clone itself: Sequence at one end of the junction differs from germline and may be a read error. The V gene is TRBV7-7, the J gene TRBJ1-3; D unresolved. The CDR3 is 15 residues long. The V gene's germline CDR1 is SSHAT and CDR2 FNYEAQ (reference sequence). The CDR3 region has the DNA TGTGCTAGCAGCCTAGACGGGAGCTCTGGAAACACCATATATTTT. As protein: CASSLDGSSGNTIYF.

The chain carries TRBV5-6 and TRBJ2-5; the D gene is possibly TRBD2 (7 bases). This CDR3 comprises 16 residues. Germline V gives CDR1 SGHDT, CDR2 YYEEEE. V was shortened by 0 bases and J by 2 bases, with 14 bases between the two germline ends. The CDR3 DNA is TGTGCCAGCAGCTTGGTATTCGGGGGGCCACAAGAGACCCAGTACTTC. It is translated as CASSLVFGGPQETQYF.

This chain connects TRBV5-1 to TRBJ2-7; 8 bases fit TRBD2. Germline V gene data show CDR1 as SGHRS and CDR2 as YFSETQ. V lost 4 bases, J lost 5 bases, and 5 bases stayed unmatched. The CDR3 consists of 13 residues. CDR3 sequence: CASSPRGGHEQYF. The CDR3 region has the DNA TGCGCCAGCAGCCCCCGGGGGGGGCACGAGCAGTACTTC.

Regarding this clone: Compared with germline, one end of the junction differs, possibly owing to a read error. The rearrangement links TRBV3-1 (or the pseudogene TRBV3-2) to TRBJ2-1; 7 bases map to TRBD2. Germline CDR1 and CDR2: LGHDT and YNNKEL (reference sequence). The CDR3 is 14 amino acids. For the CDR3, the DNA is TGTGCCAGCACCGCAGGACTAGTTCACAATGGGCAGTTCTTC. Translated, it gives CASTAGLVHNGQFF.

The chain has TRBV6-6 and TRBJ1-5; 8 nucleotides align to TRBD1. The CDR3 sequence is 14 residues long. The V gene end was trimmed by 4 bases and the J gene end by 5 bases; junction bases not matched to a gene: 4. The germline V gene has CDR1 MNHNY and CDR2 SVGAGI (reference sequence). The CDR3 loop is CASSSDRGDQPQHF. The CDR3 DNA sequence: TGTGCCAGCAGTTCTGACAGGGGTGATCAGCCCCAGCATTTT.

This clone was counted a few times. The J gene is TRBJ2-1, the V gene TRBV6-5; no firm D call. This CDR3 is 12 amino acids long. V gave up 4 bases and J gave up 15 bases, with 16 bases separating them. Per the germline V gene, CDR1 is MNHEY and CDR2 is SVGAGI. The CDR3 DNA is TGTGCCAGCAGTTGGGATATAAAACAGCTGTTCTTC. Translated, it gives CASSWDIKQLFF.

The CDR3 DNA reads TGTGCCAGCTCAACACAAGGGAACACTGAAGCTTTCTTT. Protein: CASSTQGNTEAFF. The chain employs TRBV18 and TRBJ1-1; D gene unclear. The CDR3 is made up of 13 amino acids. Germline lookup yields CDR1 KGHSH and CDR2 LQKENI. Trimming left V 5 bases short and J 1 base short, with 8 bases between.

This chain uses TRBV29-1 with TRBJ2-2; possible D gene TRBD1, 7 bases. Germline V CDR1 and CDR2: SQVTM, ANQGSEA. The CDR3 length is 16 residues. Between the trimmed V and J ends, which lost 3 bases and 1 base, there was a span of 15 bases. DNA for the CDR3: TGCAGCGTTGAGGGGGGACAGCTTTTGAACACCGGGGAGCTGTTTTTT. Its translation is CSVEGGQLLNTGELFF.